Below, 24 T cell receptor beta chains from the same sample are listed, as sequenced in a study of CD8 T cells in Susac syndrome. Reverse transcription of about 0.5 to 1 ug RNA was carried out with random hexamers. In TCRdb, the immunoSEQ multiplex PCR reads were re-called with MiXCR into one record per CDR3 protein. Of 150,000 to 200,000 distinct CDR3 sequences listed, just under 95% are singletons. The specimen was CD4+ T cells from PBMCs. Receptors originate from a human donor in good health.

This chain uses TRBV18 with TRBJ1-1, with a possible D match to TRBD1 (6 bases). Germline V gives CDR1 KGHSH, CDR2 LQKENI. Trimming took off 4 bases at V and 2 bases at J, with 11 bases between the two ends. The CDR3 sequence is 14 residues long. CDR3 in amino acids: CASSREGGNTEAFF. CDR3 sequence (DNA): TGTGCCAGCTCACGGGAGGGGGGAAACACTGAAGCTTTCTTT. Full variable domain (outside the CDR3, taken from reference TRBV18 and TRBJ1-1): NAGVMQNPRHLVRRRGQEARLRCSPMKGHSHVYWYRQLPEEGLKFMVYLQKENIIDESGMPKERFSAEFPKEGPSILRIQQVVRGDSAAYFCASSREGGNTEAFFGQGTRLTVV.

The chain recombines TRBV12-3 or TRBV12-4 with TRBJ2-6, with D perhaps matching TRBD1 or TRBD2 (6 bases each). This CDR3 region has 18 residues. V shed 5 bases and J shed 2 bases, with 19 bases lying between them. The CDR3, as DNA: TGTGCCAGCAGTCCTCTCCGGCTGGGGGGCCCTGGGGCCAACGTCCTGACTTTC. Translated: CASSPLRLGGPGANVLTF.

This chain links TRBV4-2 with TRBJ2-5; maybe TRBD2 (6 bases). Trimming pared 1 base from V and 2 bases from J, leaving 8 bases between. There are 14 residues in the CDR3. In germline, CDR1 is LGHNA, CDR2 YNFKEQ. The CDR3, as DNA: TGTGCCAGCAGCCAAGGAGGGACTCAAGAGACCCAGTACTTC. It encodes CASSQGGTQETQYF.

CDR3 nucleotide sequence: TGCAGCGTCCCGGACAGTTCTACGAACACTGAAGCTTTCTTT. Protein product: CSVPDSSTNTEAFF. The chain has TRBV29-1 and TRBJ1-1; tentatively, D is TRBD1 (6 bases). The CDR3 is 14 amino acids. V shed 6 bases and J shed 1 base, with 15 bases lying between them. From germline, CDR1 is SQVTM and CDR2 ANQGSEA.

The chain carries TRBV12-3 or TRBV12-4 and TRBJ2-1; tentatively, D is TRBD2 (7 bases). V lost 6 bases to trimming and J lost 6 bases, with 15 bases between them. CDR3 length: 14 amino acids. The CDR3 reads CASSALGGANEQFF. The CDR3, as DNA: TGTGCCAGCAGCGCGTTGGGGGGGGCCAATGAGCAGTTCTTC.

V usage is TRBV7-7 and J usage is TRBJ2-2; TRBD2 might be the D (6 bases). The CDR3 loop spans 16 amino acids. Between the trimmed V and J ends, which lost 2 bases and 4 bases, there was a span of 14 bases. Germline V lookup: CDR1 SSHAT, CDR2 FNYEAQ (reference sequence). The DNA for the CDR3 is TGTGCCAGCAGCTTATCTTCGCAGGGAGGCACCGGGGAGCTGTTTTTT. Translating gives CASSLSSQGGTGELFF.

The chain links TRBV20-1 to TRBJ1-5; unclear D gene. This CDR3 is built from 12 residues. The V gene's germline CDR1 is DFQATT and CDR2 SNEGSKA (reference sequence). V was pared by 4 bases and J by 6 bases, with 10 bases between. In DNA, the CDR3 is TGCAGTGCTATCAAAGGGAGTCAGCCCCAGCATTTT. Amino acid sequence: CSAIKGSQPQHF.

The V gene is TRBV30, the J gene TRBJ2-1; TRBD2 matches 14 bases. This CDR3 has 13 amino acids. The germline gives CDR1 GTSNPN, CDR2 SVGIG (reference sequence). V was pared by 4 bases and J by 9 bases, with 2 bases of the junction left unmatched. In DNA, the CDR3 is TGTGCCTGGATGACTAGCGGGGGGGTTGAGCAGTTCTTC. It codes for CAWMTSGGVEQFF.

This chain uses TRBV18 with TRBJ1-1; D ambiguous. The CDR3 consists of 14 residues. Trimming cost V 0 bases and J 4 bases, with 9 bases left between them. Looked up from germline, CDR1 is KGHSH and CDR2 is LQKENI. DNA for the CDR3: TGTGCCAGCTCACCACCGCCCGAACGCACTGAAGCTTTCTTT. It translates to CASSPPPERTEAFF.

CDR3 sequence reads: CASSFLPGNTEAFF. The CDR3, as DNA: TGCGCCAGCAGCTTTCTTCCAGGAAACACTGAAGCTTTCTTT. The chain couples TRBV5-1 to TRBJ1-1; D unresolved. The CDR3 has 14 residues. V lost 2 bases, J lost 2 bases, and 10 bases lay in between. Germline V lookup: CDR1 SGHRS, CDR2 YFSETQ.

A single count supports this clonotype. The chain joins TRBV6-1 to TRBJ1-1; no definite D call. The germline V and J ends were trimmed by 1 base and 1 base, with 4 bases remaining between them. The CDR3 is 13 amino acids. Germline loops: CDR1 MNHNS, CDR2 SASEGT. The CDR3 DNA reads TGTGCCAGCAGTGAAGTTTGGAACACTGAAGCTTTCTTT. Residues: CASSEVWNTEAFF.

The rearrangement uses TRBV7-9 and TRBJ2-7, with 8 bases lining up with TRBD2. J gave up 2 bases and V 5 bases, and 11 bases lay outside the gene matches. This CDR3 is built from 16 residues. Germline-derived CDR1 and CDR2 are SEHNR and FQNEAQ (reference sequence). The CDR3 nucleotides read TGTGCCAGCAGCCTCGGGGGGGGTCTCTTTCCCTACGAGCAGTACTTC. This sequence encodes CASSLGGGLFPYEQYF.

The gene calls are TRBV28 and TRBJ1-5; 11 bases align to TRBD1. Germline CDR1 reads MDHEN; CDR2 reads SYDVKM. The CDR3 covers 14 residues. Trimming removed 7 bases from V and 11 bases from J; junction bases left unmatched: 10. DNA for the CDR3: TGTGCCAGCACCACCGGGACAGGGGGTATTGCCCAGCATTTT. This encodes CASTTGTGGIAQHF.

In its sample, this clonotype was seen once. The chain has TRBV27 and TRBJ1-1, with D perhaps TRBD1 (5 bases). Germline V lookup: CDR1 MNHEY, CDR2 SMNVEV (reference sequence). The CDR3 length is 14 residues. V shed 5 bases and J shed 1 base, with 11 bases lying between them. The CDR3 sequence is CASSPQTANTEAFF. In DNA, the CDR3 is TGTGCCAGCAGTCCACAGACAGCGAACACTGAAGCTTTCTTT.

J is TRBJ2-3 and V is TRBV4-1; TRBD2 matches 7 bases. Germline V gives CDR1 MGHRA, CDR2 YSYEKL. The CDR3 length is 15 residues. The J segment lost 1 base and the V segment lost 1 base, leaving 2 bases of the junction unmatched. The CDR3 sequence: CASSQAAGGTDTQYF. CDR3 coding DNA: TGCGCCAGCAGCCAAGCTGCGGGGGGCACAGATACGCAGTATTTT.

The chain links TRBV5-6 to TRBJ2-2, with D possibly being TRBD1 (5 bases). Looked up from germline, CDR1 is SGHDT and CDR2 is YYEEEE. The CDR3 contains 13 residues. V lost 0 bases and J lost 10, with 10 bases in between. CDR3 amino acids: CASSLGGVEELFF. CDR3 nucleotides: TGTGCCAGCAGCTTGGGGGGCGTGGAGGAGCTGTTTTTT.

CDR3: CASSQEPLGDTQYF. CDR3 sequence (DNA): TGTGCCAGCAGCCAAGAACCACTCGGAGATACGCAGTATTTT. The V gene is TRBV3-1, the J gene TRBJ2-3; D not certain. V was cut by 0 bases and J by 5 bases, with 9 bases left in between. The CDR3 is 14 amino acids. Germline CDR1 LGHDT, CDR2 YNNKEL (reference sequence).

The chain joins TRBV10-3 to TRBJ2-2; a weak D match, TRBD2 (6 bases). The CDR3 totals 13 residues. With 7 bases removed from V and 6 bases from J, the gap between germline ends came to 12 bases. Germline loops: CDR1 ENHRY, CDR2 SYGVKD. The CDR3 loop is CAITGTPAGELFF. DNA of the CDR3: TGTGCCATCACCGGGACTCCCGCCGGGGAGCTGTTTTTT.

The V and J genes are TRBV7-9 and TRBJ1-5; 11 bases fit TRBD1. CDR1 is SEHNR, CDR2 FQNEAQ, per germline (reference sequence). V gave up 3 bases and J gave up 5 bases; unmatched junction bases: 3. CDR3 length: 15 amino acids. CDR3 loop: CASSLGQGDHQPQHF. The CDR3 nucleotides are TGTGCCAGCAGCTTGGGACAGGGGGATCATCAGCCCCAGCATTTT.

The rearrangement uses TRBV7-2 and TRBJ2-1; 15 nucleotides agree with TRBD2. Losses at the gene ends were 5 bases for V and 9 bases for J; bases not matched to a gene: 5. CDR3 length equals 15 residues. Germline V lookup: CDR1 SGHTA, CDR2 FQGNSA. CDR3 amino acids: CASSPGGLAGGEQFF. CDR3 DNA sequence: TGTGCCAGCAGCCCGGGGGGACTAGCGGGGGGTGAGCAGTTCTTC. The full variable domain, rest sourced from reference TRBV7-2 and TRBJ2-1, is GAGVSQSPSNKVTEKGKDVELRCDPISGHTALYWYRQSLGQGLEFLIYFQGNSAPDKSGLPSDRFSAERTGGSVSTLTIQRTQQEDSAVYLCASSPGGLAGGEQFFGPGTRLTVL.

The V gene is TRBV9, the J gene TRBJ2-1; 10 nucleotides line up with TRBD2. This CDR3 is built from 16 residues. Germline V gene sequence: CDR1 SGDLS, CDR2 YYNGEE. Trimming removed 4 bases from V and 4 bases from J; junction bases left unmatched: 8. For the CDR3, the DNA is TGTGCCAGCAGCCCTAGAGAACTAGCGGGATACAATGAGCAGTTCTTC. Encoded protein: CASSPRELAGYNEQFF.

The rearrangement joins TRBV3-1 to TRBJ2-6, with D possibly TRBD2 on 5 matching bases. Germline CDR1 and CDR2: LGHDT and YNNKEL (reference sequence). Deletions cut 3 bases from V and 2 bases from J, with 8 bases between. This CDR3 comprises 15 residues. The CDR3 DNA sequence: TGTGCCAGCAGCCAGGCGGGTACTGGGGCCAACGTCCTGACTTTC. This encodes CASSQAGTGANVLTF.

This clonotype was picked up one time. CDR3 amino acids: CAIKRGFYGYTF. The CDR3 bases are TGTGCCATCAAACGGGGCTTCTATGGCTACACCTTC. The V and J genes are TRBV6-5 and TRBJ1-2; weak D call: TRBD1 (5 bases). CDR1 and CDR2 from the germline V gene are MNHEY and SVGAGI. The CDR3 runs to 12 residues. Trimming shortened V by 10 bases and J by 4 bases, and 13 bases separated the two germline ends.

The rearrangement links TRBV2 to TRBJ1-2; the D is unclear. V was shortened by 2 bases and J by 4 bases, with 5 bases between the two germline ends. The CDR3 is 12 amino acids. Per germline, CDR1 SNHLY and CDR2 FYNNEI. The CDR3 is CASSEILYGYTF. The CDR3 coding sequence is TGTGCCAGCAGTGAAATCCTCTATGGCTACACCTTC.